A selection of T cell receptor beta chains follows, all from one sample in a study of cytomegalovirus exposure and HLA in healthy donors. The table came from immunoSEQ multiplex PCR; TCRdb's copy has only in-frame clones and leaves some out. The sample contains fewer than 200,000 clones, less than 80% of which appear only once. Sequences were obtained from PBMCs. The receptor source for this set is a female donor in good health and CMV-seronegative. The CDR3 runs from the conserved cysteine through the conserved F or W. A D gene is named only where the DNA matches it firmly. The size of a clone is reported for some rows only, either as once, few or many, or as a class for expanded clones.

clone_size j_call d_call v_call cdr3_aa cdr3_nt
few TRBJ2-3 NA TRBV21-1 CASPTTEREFNSTDTQYF TGTGCCAGCCCTACTACTGAGCGGGAGTTCAACAGCACAGATACGCAGTATTTT
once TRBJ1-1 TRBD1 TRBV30 CAWSLSTGGPNTEAFF TGTGCCTGGAGTCTCAGTACAGGGGGCCCCAACACTGAAGCTTTCTTT
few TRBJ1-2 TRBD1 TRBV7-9 CASSFRTGGYGYTF TGTGCCAGCAGCTTCCGGACAGGGGGCTATGGCTACACCTTC
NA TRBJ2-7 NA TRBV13 CASSLGQAARTSEQYF TGTGCCAGCAGCTTAGGTCAAGCGGCTAGAACGAGCGAGCAGTACTTC
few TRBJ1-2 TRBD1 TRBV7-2 CASSPQPSGQGPGYTF TGTGCCAGCAGCCCCCAGCCATCGGGACAGGGGCCGGGCTACACCTTC
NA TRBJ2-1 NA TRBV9 CASSVAVLAGEQFF TGTGCCAGCAGCGTAGCCGTTCTAGCAGGTGAGCAGTTCTTC
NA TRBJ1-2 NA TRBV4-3 CASSHGRMGDYGYTF TGCGCCAGCAGCCACGGGCGCATGGGAGACTATGGCTACACCTTC
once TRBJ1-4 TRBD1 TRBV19 CASKNWDRGNEKLFF TGTGCCAGTAAAAACTGGGACAGGGGTAATGAAAAACTGTTTTTT
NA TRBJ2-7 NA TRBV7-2 CASTGFGGYEQYF TGTGCCAGCACCGGTTTCGGGGGCTACGAGCAGTACTTC
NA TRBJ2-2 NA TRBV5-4 CASRTGNTGELFF TGTGCCAGCAGAACAGGGAACACCGGGGAGCTGTTTTTT
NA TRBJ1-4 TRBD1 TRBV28 CASRTPRGPEEKLFF TGTGCCAGCAGGACCCCCAGGGGGCCTGAGGAAAAACTGTTTTTT
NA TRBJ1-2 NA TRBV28 CASRGVRGYGYTF TGTGCCAGCAGAGGGGTCCGCGGCTATGGCTACACCTTC
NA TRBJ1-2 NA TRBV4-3 CASRGGAVLDYGYTF TGCGCCAGCAGGGGGGGGGCGGTTTTGGACTATGGCTACACCTTC